These T cell receptor beta chains were read from a single sample in a study of blood T cell repertoires in COVID-19. Measured with immunoSEQ multiplex PCR; TCRdb has only the in-frame clones, and not every one. The sample has 95,000 to 150,000 clones, approximately 85% seen once. Sequencing was carried out using peripheral blood. The receptors here all came from a woman older than 75 with COVID-19, enrolled during active disease. CDR3s include the opening cysteine and the closing phenylalanine or tryptophan. The D gene is left open where the match is weak. Clone size is shown for a subset of rows, as once, few, many or a class of expanded clone.

TRBJ1-5 | NA | TRBV18 | NA | CASSPRILQDNQPQHF | TGTGCCAGCTCACCACGAATTTTACAGGACAATCAGCCCCAGCATTTT
TRBJ1-1 | NA | TRBV29-1 | TRBD1 | CSALGQGRTEAFF | TGCAGCGCTCTCGGACAGGGGCGGACTGAAGCTTTCTTT
TRBJ2-7 | NA | TRBV6-2/TRBV6-3 | NA | CASSSGRRALDYEQYF | TGTGCCAGCAGTTCCGGTCGCAGGGCACTCGACTACGAGCAGTACTTC
TRBJ2-6 | NA | TRBV10-3 | NA | CAISPTGTTSGANVLTF | TGTGCCATCAGTCCCACAGGGACTACCTCTGGGGCCAACGTCCTGACTTTC
TRBJ2-3 | NA | TRBV20-1 | NA | CSAWRDTQYF | TGCAGTGCTTGGAGGGATACGCAGTATTTT
TRBJ1-5 | few | TRBV19 | NA | CASMVQGAQHF | TGTGCCAGTATGGTGCAGGGTGCCCAGCATTTT
TRBJ2-2 | NA | TRBV5-1 | NA | CASSEGLSDGELFF | TGCGCCAGCAGCGAGGGACTTAGTGACGGGGAGCTGTTTTTT
TRBJ2-3 | NA | TRBV27 | NA | CATQREGTDTQYF | TGTGCCACTCAGCGAGAAGGCACAGATACGCAGTATTTT
TRBJ2-7 | NA | TRBV7-9 | TRBD1 | CASSLGITGQGVYEQYF | TGTGCCAGCAGCTTAGGAATAACGGGACAGGGTGTCTACGAGCAGTACTTC
TRBJ2-7 | NA | TRBV2 | TRBD2 | CASRGVGTSVYEQYF | TGTGCCAGCAGGGGCGTTGGGACTAGCGTCTACGAGCAGTACTTC
TRBJ1-1 | NA | TRBV9 | NA | CASSAGRAQNTEAFF | TGTGCCAGCAGCGCCGGGAGGGCGCAGAACACTGAAGCTTTCTTT
TRBJ1-5 | NA | TRBV28 | NA | CASSLGGSNQPQHF | TGTGCCAGCAGCCTGGGAGGGAGCAATCAGCCCCAGCATTTT
TRBJ2-7 | NA | TRBV23-1 | NA | CASSQSRRWKYEQYF | TGCGCCAGCAGTCAATCCCGCAGGTGGAAATACGAGCAGTACTTC
TRBJ2-1 | NA | TRBV6-2/TRBV6-3 | TRBD2 | CASSFGSGVLSSYNEQFF | TGTGCCAGCAGTTTTGGTAGCGGGGTATTGAGCTCCTACAATGAGCAGTTCTTC
TRBJ2-7 | NA | TRBV7-8 | TRBD2 | CASSLAGPGGASGTYEQYF | TGTGCCAGCAGCTTAGCAGGGCCCGGCGGGGCTAGCGGAACCTACGAGCAGTACTTC
TRBJ2-2 | NA | TRBV27 | TRBD1 | CASSESTGVFVGELFF | TGTGCCAGCAGTGAATCAACAGGGGTGTTTGTCGGGGAGCTGTTTTTT
TRBJ2-1 | once | TRBV9 | TRBD2 | CASSVAGRPGLADIGEQFF | TGTGCCAGCAGCGTAGCAGGCCGACCGGGACTAGCGGACATAGGGGAGCAGTTCTTC
TRBJ1-2 | NA | TRBV3-1/TRBV3-2 | NA | CASSRFSTGQSYGYTF | TGTGCCAGCAGCCGATTTTCCACAGGGCAGAGCTATGGCTACACCTTC
TRBJ2-7 | NA | TRBV5-4 | NA | CASSVQGPVRTEQYF | TGTGCCAGCAGCGTACAGGGACCTGTTAGAACTGAGCAGTACTTC
TRBJ2-5 | NA | TRBV27 | NA | CASSFGGGMYQETQYF | TGTGCCAGCAGTTTCGGGGGAGGAATGTACCAAGAGACCCAGTACTTC
TRBJ1-5 | NA | TRBV24-1 | NA | CAPPRGCDQPQHF | TGTGCCCCTCCGCGGGGCTGTGATCAGCCCCAGCATTTT
TRBJ2-2 | NA | TRBV7-7 | NA | CASRQGLDTGELFF | TGTGCTAGCAGGCAGGGGCTTGACACCGGGGAGCTGTTTTTT
TRBJ1-1 | NA | TRBV28 | NA | CASSLGQKNTEAFF | TGTGCCAGCAGTCTCGGACAGAAGAACACTGAAGCTTTCTTT
TRBJ2-7 | NA | TRBV3-1/TRBV3-2 | TRBD2 | CASSRGTTSGHYEQYF | TGTGCCAGCTCCCGGGGTACGACTAGCGGCCACTACGAGCAGTACTTC
TRBJ1-6 | NA | TRBV6-1 | NA | CASSEQDNSPLHF | TGTGCCAGCAGTGAACAGGATAATTCACCCCTCCACTTT
TRBJ2-2 | once | TRBV2 | TRBD1 | CASSESRQGAGGELFF | TGTGCCAGCAGTGAAAGTAGACAGGGGGCGGGCGGGGAGCTGTTTTTT
TRBJ2-5 | NA | TRBV27 | NA | CASSFKVRTPPETQYF | TGTGCCAGCAGTTTTAAAGTCAGAACACCCCCAGAGACCCAGTACTTC
TRBJ1-5 | NA | TRBV7-9 | NA | CASSLDSPNQPQHF | TGTGCCAGCAGCTTAGACAGCCCCAATCAGCCCCAGCATTTT
TRBJ1-4 | NA | TRBV6-2/TRBV6-3 | NA | CASSYGRDSAEKLFF | TGTGCCAGCAGTTACGGACGGGACTCCGCCGAAAAACTGTTTTTT
TRBJ2-7 | NA | TRBV3-1/TRBV3-2 | TRBD2 | CASSPDSSGATYEQYF | TGTGCCAGCAGCCCTGACTCTAGCGGGGCAACCTACGAGCAGTACTTC
TRBJ2-3 | NA | TRBV5-4 | NA | CASSLDSVSTDTQYF | TGTGCCAGCAGCTTGGATAGCGTAAGCACAGATACGCAGTATTTT
TRBJ1-4 | NA | TRBV28 | TRBD1 | CASRTPGGTNEKLFF | TGTGCCAGCAGAACGCCAGGGGGAACTAATGAAAAACTGTTTTTT
TRBJ2-2 | NA | TRBV19 | TRBD1 | CASSQGTGWTGELFF | TGTGCCAGTAGTCAAGGGACAGGGTGGACCGGGGAGCTGTTTTTT
TRBJ2-1 | NA | TRBV4-3 | TRBD2 | CASSLTTSGWEGGQFF | TGCGCCAGCAGCCTTACCACTAGCGGGTGGGAAGGAGGGCAGTTCTTC
TRBJ2-7 | NA | TRBV5-5 | NA | CASSLKTGIEQYF | TGTGCCAGCAGCTTGAAAACAGGGATCGAGCAGTACTTC
TRBJ2-7 | NA | TRBV11-2 | NA | CASSLLAGLYEQYF | TGTGCCAGCAGCTTACTCGCAGGGCTCTACGAGCAGTACTTC
TRBJ2-5 | once | TRBV15 | NA | CATSGERTAPETQYF | TGTGCCACCAGCGGGGAAAGGACTGCCCCGGAGACCCAGTACTTC
TRBJ2-5 | NA | TRBV7-9 | NA | CASSSRVAKQETQYF | TGTGCCAGCAGCTCTCGGGTAGCCAAACAAGAGACCCAGTACTTC
TRBJ1-1 | NA | TRBV7-2 | NA | CASSLGLENTEAFF | TGTGCCAGCAGCTTAGGACTGGAGAACACTGAAGCTTTCTTT
TRBJ1-1 | NA | TRBV10-3 | NA | CAITNREKGEAFF | TGTGCCATCACCAACAGGGAAAAGGGCGAAGCTTTCTTT
TRBJ1-4 | NA | TRBV5-1 | NA | CASSRESGENEKLFF | TGCGCCAGCAGCAGGGAAAGCGGGGAGAATGAAAAACTGTTTTTT
TRBJ2-5 | few | TRBV7-3 | NA | CASSLSPVGVQETQYF | TGTGCCAGCAGCTTAAGCCCCGTAGGGGTTCAAGAGACCCAGTACTTC
TRBJ2-7 | NA | TRBV29-1 | NA | CSVDWGLGEQYF | TGCAGCGTTGATTGGGGCCTGGGCGAGCAGTACTTC
TRBJ2-2 | once | TRBV24-1 | TRBD2 | CATSPGTSGNTGELFF | TGTGCCACCAGCCCCGGGACTAGCGGTAACACCGGGGAGCTGTTTTTT
TRBJ1-2 | NA | TRBV6-2/TRBV6-3 | NA | CASSGVTGAYGYTF | TGTGCCAGCAGTGGGGTCACTGGGGCTTATGGCTACACCTTC
TRBJ2-5 | NA | TRBV19 | TRBD1 | CASSEGGRRETQYF | TGTGCCAGTAGTGAAGGGGGCCGAAGGGAGACCCAGTACTTC
TRBJ2-4 | NA | TRBV6-2/TRBV6-3 | NA | CASSPNARAELAKNIQYF | TGTGCCAGCAGTCCCAATGCTAGAGCGGAATTAGCCAAAAACATTCAGTACTTC
TRBJ2-5 | NA | TRBV3-1/TRBV3-2 | TRBD2 | CASSQVLTSGGPTQYF | TGTGCCAGCAGCCAAGTCCTGACTAGCGGGGGTCCTACCCAGTACTTC
TRBJ1-2 | NA | TRBV19 | TRBD1 | CASNTGGVGYTF | TGTGCCAGTAATACAGGGGGCGTTGGCTACACCTTC
TRBJ1-2 | NA | TRBV12-3/TRBV12-4 | NA | CASSFSGDYGYTF | TGTGCCAGCAGTTTTTCCGGGGACTATGGCTACACCTTC
TRBJ2-2 | NA | TRBV7-2 | NA | CASSLGGRAGELFF | TGTGCCAGCAGCTTAGGTGGGAGAGCCGGGGAGCTGTTTTTT
TRBJ2-1 | NA | TRBV9 | TRBD2 | CASSVASGRGYDEQFF | TGTGCCAGCAGCGTAGCTAGCGGGAGGGGTTATGATGAGCAGTTCTTC
TRBJ1-2 | NA | TRBV28 | NA | CASRGDYGYTF | TGTGCCAGCAGGGGAGACTATGGCTACACCTTC
TRBJ2-6 | NA | TRBV21-1 | NA | CASRVGNSGGGLAGANVLTF | TGTGCCAGCAGAGTAGGGAACTCCGGAGGGGGCTTAGCTGGGGCCAACGTCCTGACTTTC
TRBJ2-5 | NA | TRBV5-1 | NA | CASSLELPPETQYF | TGCGCCAGCAGCTTGGAACTCCCTCCCGAGACCCAGTACTTC
TRBJ1-1 | NA | TRBV7-6 | NA | CASSLMTGLSTEAFF | TGTGCCAGCAGCTTAATGACCGGGTTGAGCACTGAAGCTTTCTTT
TRBJ1-1 | NA | TRBV4-3 | NA | CASSQVFGTEAFF | TGCGCCAGCAGCCAAGTCTTCGGCACTGAAGCTTTCTTT
TRBJ2-2 | once | TRBV10-2 | NA | CASSSLERAGELFF | TGCGCCAGCAGCTCCCTCGAGCGGGCCGGGGAGCTGTTTTTT
TRBJ2-7 | once | TRBV9 | NA | CASSVGQGLSYEQYF | TGTGCCAGCAGCGTAGGGCAGGGCCTCTCCTACGAGCAGTACTTC